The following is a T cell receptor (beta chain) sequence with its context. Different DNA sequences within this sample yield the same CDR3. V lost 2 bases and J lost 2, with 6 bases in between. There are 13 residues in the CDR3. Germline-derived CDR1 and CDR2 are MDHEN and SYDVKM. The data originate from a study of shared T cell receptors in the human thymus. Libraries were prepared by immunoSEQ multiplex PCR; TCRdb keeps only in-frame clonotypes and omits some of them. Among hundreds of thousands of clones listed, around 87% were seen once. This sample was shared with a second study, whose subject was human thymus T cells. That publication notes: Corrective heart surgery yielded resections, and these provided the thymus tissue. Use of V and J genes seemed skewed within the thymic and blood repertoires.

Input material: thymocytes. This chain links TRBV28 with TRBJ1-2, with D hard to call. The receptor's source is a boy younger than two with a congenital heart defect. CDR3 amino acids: CASSLPPNYGYTF. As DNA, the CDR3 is TGTGCCAGCAGTTTACCCCCAAACTATGGCTACACCTTC.